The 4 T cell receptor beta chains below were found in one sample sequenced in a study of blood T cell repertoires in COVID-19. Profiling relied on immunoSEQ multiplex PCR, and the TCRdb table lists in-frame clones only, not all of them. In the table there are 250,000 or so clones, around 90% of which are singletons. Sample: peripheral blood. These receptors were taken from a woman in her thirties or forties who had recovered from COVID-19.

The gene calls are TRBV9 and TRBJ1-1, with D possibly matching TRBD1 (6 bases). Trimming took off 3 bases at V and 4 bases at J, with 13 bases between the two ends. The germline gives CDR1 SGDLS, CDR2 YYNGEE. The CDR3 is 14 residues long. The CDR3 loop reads CASSAEQGGTEAFF. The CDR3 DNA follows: TGTGCCAGCAGCGCCGAACAGGGCGGCACTGAAGCTTTCTTT.

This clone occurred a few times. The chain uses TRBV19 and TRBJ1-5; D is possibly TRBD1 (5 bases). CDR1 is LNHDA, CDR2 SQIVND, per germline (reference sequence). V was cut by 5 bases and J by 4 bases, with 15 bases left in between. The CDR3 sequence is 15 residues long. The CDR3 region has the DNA TGTGCCAGTAGTCCAATGGGGCAGCCAAATCAGCCCCAGCATTTT. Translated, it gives CASSPMGQPNQPQHF.

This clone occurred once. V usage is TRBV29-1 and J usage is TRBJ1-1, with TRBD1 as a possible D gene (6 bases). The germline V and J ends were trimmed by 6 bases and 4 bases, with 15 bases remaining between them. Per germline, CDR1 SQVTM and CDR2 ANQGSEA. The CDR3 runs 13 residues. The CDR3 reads CSVAGVGSTEAFF. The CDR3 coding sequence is TGCAGCGTCGCAGGGGTAGGTAGCACTGAAGCTTTCTTT.

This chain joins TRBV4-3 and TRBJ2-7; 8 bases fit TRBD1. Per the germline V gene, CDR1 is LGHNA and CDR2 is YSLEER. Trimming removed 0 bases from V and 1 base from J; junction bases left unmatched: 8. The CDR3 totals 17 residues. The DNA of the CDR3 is TGCGCCAGCAGCCAAGATATGGCGTACAGGGGGTCCTACGAGCAGTACTTC. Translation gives CASSQDMAYRGSYEQYF.